This T cell receptor (beta chain) was identified in a study of human T cells and chemical hapten exposure (dated by TCRdb to the early 2020s). Notes on the research overall: For sensitization, 2% DPC in acetone was applied to a roughly 2 cm by roughly 2 cm area of upper inner arm skin. Throughout the study period of about 22 weeks, patients also received therapeutic DPC doses to the scalp every week. Patch testing was done on the upper back using Finn chambers containing 0.01% DPC, and results were scored after 6 days according to International Contact Dermatitis Research Group standards. The mostly female patient cohort included alopecia areata with under or over 50% scalp involvement, alopecia totalis and alopecia universalis. The libraries were sequenced as a pool, and the TCR yield per sample differed mostly because of small variations in library volumes within the pool. This study followed changes in the peripheral blood TCR repertoire in vivo during primary and secondary sensitization of alopecia patients to the hapten diphenylcyclopropenone (DPC). Blood was sampled from patients pre-sensitization (week 0) and at 2, 6 and about 24 weeks after DPC sensitization. For TCR sequencing, blood came from about 28 alopecia patients at anywhere from one to four time points (pre-sensitization, 2, 6 and 24 weeks).

According to the study, the label for this sample's time point signals: patch test 3, about 24 weeks after DPC sensitization. The intended sense of this specimen's treatment or condition label: therapeutic diphenylcyclopropenone sensitization with weekly scalp DPC. At each patch-test visit, blood was drawn before the patch test was applied. To be eligible, patients had to be aged 18 to 70, diagnosed with alopecia and judged suitable for DPC therapy, while pregnant patients were excluded. Unfractionated whole blood was collected in Tempus Blood RNA tubes, and total RNA was extracted from that blood. The method behind the library was RACE. The listed sequencing device is NextSeq 500. Library preparation attached unique molecular identifiers to individual cDNA molecules for quantitative, reproducible TCR counting. Each blood RNA sample was used to sequence both TCR alpha and TCR beta chains. Per the source publication's procedure: Samples had a median of approximately 93,000 TCRs, with a range from roughly 20,000 to 700,000. V, J and CDR3 annotation of the TCR reads was carried out using the Decombinator software suite. For the PS versus PT1 abundance plots, all samples were subsampled to the same number of TCRs (28,000). TCRs were defined as expanded if absent before sensitization and observed at least eight times at the 2-week time point. TCRdb cleaned the public reads at Q25 with fastp, built clones with MiXCR and kept in-frame beta chains. For every CDR3 protein sequence, its rows merge into one entry that carries the most common genes and DNA. In this record, the V and J calls reflect TCRdb's handling and not the investigators' own analysis. Within this sample are about 160,000 distinct CDR3 sequences, with about a quarter of them counted one time only. The top ten clones comprise around 2.3% of the sample.

A few counts support this clonotype. Its recognized antigen is unknown. Base qualities are missing; no much larger clone stands one base away. What the study reported, not specific to this receptor: Patch test score was positively correlated with the number of PT1 expanded TCRs, with significance at thresholds 8, 16 and 32 but not at 4. Repeated subsampling changed both the strength of the expansion versus patch-test correlation and the threshold at which that correlation became significant. Compared with pre-sensitization or healthy control sets, expanded TCRs formed significantly more large CDR3 similarity clusters, which is consistent with antigen-driven responses. DPC sensitization did not change the number of TCRs with a frequency above 1 in 1000, and there was no evidence of changes in global repertoire structure. Because every patient had alopecia, a presumed autoimmune disease, the patients' immune response might differ from that of healthy individuals.

The germline V gene encodes CDR1 SNHLY and CDR2 FYNNEI. V and J are truncated by 9 bases and 10 bases respectively, leaving an intervening sequence of 21 bases. The CDR3, from cysteine to phenylalanine, totals 14 residues. The read is trimmed to its CDR3 DNA, 42 bases read in frame from base 1. Sequenced here: whole blood, sampled in connection with sensitization to the hapten diphenylcyclopropenone (DPC). This TCR was sampled from a woman aged 18-30 years with alopecia areata. Some clones in this sample may be carry-over from other donors' samples. The sequence links TRBV2 to TRBJ1-4; matching of 5 bases hints at TRBD1 as the D gene. The sequence in DNA is TGTGCCAGTTCCTCGGGGACCAATCAAGCAAAACTGTTTTTT. This translates into CASSSGTNQAKLFF.